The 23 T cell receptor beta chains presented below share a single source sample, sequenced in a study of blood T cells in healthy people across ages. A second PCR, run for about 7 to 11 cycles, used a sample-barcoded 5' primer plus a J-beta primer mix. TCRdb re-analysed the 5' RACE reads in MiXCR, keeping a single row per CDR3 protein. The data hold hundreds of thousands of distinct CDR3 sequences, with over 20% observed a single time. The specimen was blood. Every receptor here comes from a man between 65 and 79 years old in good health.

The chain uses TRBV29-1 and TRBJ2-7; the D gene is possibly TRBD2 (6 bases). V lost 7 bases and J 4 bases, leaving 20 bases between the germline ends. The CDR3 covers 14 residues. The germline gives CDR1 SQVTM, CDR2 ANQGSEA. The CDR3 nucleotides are TGCAGCGCCCCTACGGGACTCCCCGCTTACGAGCAGTACTTC. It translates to CSAPTGLPAYEQYF.

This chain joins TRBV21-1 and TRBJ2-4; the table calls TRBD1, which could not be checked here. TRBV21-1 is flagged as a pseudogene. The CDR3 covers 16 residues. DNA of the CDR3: TGTGCCAGCAGCCCCCGGACAGGGATCGGCAAAAACATTCAGTACTTC. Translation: CASSPRTGIGKNIQYF.

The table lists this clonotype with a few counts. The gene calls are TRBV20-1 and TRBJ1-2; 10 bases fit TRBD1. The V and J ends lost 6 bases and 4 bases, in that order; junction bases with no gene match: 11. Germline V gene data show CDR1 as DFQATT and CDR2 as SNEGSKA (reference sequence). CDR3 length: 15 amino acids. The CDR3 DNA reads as TGCAGTGCGACGACAGGGGGCAAGGCCTCCTATGGCTACACCTTC. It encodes CSATTGGKASYGYTF.

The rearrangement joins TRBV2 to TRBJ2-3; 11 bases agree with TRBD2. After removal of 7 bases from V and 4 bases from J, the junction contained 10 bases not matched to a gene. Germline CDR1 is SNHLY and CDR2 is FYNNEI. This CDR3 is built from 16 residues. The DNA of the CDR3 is TGTGCCAGCAAACCGACGACTAGCGGGGCCCCAGATACGCAGTATTTT. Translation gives CASKPTTSGAPDTQYF.

This CDR3 is CASSPGLAGSPQETQYF. The CDR3 DNA is TGCGCCAGCAGTCCCGGACTAGCGGGGTCCCCTCAAGAGACCCAGTACTTC. V gene TRBV23-1 combines with J gene TRBJ2-5; 12 bases agree with TRBD2. TRBV23-1 falls under the ORF class, with uncertain function. The CDR3 extends over 17 amino acids. The trim removed 4 bases at V and 2 bases at J, leaving 8 bases unmatched.

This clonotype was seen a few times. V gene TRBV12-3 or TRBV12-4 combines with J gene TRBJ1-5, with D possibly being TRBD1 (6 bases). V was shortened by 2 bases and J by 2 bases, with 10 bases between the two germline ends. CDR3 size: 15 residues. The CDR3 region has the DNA TGTGCCAGCAGTTTATCGGCAGGGGGCAATCAGCCCCAGCATTTT. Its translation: CASSLSAGGNQPQHF.

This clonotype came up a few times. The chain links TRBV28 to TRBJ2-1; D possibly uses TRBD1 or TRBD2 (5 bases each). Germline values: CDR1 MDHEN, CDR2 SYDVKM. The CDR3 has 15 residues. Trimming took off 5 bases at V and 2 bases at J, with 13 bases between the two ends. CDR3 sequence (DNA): TGTGCCAGCAGTAGAGAGGGGTCTCCCTACAATGAGCAGTTCTTC. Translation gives CASSREGSPYNEQFF.

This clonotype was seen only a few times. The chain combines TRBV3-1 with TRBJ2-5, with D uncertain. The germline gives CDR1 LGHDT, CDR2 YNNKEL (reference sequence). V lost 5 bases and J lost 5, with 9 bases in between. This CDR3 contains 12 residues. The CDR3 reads CASSAPTETQYF. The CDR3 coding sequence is TGTGCCAGCAGCGCGCCGACGGAGACCCAGTACTTC.

CDR3 region: CASISPAGGNEQFF. In DNA form, the CDR3 reads TGTGCCAGCATATCCCCAGCGGGAGGCAATGAGCAGTTCTTC. This chain connects TRBV6-1 to TRBJ2-5, with 9 bases identical to TRBD2. The better agreement between TRBJ2-1 and the DNA end casts doubt on the J call. There are 14 residues in the CDR3. CDR1 and CDR2 (germline): MNHNS, SASEGT.

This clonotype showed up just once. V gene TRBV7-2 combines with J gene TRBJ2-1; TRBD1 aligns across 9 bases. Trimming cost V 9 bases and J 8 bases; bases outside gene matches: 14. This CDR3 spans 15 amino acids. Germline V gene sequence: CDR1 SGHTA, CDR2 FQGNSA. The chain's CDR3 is CASSRQGGALDEQFF. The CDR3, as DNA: TGTGCCAGTAGCCGACAGGGGGGGGCTTTGGATGAGCAGTTCTTC.

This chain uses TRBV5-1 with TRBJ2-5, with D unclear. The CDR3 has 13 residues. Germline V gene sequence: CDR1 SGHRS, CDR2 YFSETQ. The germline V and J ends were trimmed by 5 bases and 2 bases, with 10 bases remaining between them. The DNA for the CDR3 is TGCGCCAGCAGTAAAGGCCCGCAAGAGACCCAGTACTTC. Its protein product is CASSKGPQETQYF.

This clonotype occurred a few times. CDR3 amino acids: CASSYDRELSYEQYF. The CDR3, as DNA: TGTGCCAGCAGTTACGACAGGGAACTCTCCTACGAGCAGTACTTC. V is TRBV6-5 and J is TRBJ2-5, with 7 bases lining up with TRBD1. The DNA matches TRBJ2-7 better at its end, which makes the J call doubtful. CDR3 length: 15 residues. Germline V CDR1 and CDR2: MNHEY, SVGAGI.

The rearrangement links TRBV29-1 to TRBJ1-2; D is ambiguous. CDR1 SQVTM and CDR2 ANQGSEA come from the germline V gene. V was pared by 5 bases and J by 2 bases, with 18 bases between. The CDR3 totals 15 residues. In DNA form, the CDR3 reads TGCAGCGTTTACTCAACACTCCCGGCCAACTATGGCTACACCTTC. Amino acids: CSVYSTLPANYGYTF. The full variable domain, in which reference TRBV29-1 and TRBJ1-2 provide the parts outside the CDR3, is SAVISQKPSRDICQRGTSLTIQCQVDSQVTMMFWYRQQPGQSLTLIATANQGSEATYESGFVIDKFPISRPNLTFSTLTVSNMSPEDSSIYLCSVYSTLPANYGYTFGSGTRLTVV.

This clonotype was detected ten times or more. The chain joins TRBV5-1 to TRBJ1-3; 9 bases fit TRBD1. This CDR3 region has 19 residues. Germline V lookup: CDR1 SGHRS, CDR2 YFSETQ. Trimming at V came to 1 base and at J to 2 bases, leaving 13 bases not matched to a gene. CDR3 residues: CASSLFVPGTGPPGNTIYF. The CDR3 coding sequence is TGCGCCAGCAGCTTGTTCGTGCCCGGGACAGGGCCCCCTGGAAACACCATATATTTT.

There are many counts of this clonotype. The CDR3: CASSLRGWDEQFF. CDR3 coding DNA: TGTGCCAGCAGTTTAAGGGGCTGGGATGAGCAGTTCTTC. The chain joins TRBV28 to TRBJ2-5; possibly TRBD1 for D (5 bases). The J call may be in error: the DNA end matches TRBJ2-1 better. This CDR3 comprises 13 residues. Germline V gene data show CDR1 as MDHEN and CDR2 as SYDVKM.

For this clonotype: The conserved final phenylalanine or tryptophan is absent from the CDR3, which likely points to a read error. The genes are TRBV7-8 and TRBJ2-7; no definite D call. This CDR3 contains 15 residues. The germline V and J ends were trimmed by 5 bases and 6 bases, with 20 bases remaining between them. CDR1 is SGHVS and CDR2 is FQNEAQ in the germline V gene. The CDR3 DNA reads TGTGCCAGCAGCCAAACCAATTCGGTAGGCGGCGAGCAGTACCTC. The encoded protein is CASSQTNSVGGEQYL.

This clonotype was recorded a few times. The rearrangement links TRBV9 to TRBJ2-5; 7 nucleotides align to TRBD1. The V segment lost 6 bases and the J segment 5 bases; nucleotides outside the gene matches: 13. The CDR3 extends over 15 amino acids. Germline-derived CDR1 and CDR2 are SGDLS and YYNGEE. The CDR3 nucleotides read TGTGCCAGCACACTAGGGGGCAGCTCTATTGAGACCCAGTACTTC. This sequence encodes CASTLGGSSIETQYF.

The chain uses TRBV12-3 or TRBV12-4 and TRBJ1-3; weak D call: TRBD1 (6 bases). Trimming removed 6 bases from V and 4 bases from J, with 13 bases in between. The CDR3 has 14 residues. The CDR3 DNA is TGTGCCAGCAGCCGGAGGGGGGGAGGAAACACCATATATTTT. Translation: CASSRRGGGNTIYF.

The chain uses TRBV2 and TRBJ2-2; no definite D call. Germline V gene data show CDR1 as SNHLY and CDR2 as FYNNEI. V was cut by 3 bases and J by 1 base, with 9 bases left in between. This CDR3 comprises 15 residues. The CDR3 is CASSERTVNTGELFF. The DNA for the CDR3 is TGTGCCAGCAGTGAGCGGACGGTGAACACCGGGGAGCTGTTTTTT.

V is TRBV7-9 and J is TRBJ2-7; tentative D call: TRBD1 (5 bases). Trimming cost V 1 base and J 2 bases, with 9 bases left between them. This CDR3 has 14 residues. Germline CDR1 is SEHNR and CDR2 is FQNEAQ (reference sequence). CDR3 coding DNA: TGTGCCAGCAGCTTAGACAGGCTAACCTACGAGCAGTACTTC. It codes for CASSLDRLTYEQYF.

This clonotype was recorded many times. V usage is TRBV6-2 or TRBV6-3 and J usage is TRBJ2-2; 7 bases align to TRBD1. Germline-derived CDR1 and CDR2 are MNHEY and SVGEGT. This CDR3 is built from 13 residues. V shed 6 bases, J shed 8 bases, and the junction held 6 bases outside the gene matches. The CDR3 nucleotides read TGTGCCAGCAGGGATCTGGGACAGGGGGAGCTGTTTTTT. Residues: CASRDLGQGELFF.

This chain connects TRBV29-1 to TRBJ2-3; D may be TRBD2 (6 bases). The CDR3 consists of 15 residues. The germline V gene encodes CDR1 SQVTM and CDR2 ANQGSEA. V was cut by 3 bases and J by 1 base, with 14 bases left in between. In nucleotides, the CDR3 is TGCAGCGTTGAGTCCGGGACTGGCGGCACAGATACGCAGTATTTT. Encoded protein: CSVESGTGGTDTQYF.

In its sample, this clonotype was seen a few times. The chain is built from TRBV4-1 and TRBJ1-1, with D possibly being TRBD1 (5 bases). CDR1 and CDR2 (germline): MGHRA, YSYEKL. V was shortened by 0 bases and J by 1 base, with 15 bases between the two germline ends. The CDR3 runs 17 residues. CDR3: CASSQEFGGRANTEAFF. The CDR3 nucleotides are TGCGCCAGCAGCCAAGAATTCGGGGGTAGGGCGAACACTGAAGCTTTCTTT.